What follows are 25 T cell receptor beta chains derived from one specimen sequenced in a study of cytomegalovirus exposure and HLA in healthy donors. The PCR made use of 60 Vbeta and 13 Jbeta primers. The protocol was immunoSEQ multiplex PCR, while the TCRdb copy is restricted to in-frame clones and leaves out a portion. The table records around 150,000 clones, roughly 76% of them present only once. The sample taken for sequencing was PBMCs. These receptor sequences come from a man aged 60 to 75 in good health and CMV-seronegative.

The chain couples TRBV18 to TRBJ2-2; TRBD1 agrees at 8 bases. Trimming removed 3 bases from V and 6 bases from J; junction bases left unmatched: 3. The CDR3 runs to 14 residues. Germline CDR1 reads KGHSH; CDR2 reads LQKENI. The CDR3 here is CASSPDRGSGELFF. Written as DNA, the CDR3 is TGTGCCAGCTCACCCGACAGGGGCTCCGGGGAGCTGTTTTTT.

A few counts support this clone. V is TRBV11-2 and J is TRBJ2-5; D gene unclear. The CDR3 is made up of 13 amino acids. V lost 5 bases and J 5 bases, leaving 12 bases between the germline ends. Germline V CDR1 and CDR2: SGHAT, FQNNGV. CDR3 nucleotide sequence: TGTGCCAGCAGCCAAGTCATCGGGGAGACCCAGTACTTC. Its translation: CASSQVIGETQYF.

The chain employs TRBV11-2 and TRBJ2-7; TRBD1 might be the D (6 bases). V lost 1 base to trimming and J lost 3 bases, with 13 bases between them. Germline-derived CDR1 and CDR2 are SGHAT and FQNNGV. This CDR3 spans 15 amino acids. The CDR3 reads CASSLGGQIYYEQYF. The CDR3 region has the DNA TGTGCCAGCAGCTTAGGGGGACAAATCTACTACGAGCAGTACTTC.

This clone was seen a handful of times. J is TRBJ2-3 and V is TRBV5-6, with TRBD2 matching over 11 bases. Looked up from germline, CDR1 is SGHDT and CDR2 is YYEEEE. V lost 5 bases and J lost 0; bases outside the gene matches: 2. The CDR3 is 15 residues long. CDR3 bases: TGTGCCAGCAGTCGACTAGCGGGGAGCACAGATACGCAGTATTTT. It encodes CASSRLAGSTDTQYF.

As DNA, the CDR3 is TGCGCCAGCAGCTTGGCGGGTGGGACCGGGACTAGCTCCTACAATGAGCAGTTCTTC. Translation: CASSLAGGTGTSSYNEQFF. This chain joins TRBV5-1 and TRBJ2-1; 8 bases map to TRBD2. Trimming cost V 0 bases and J 0 bases; bases outside gene matches: 11. Germline CDR1 reads SGHRS; CDR2 reads YFSETQ. The length of the CDR3 is 19 residues.

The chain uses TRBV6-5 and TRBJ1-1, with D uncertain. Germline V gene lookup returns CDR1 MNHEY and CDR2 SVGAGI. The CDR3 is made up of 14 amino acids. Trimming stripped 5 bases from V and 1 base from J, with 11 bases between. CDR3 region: CASSTLGANTEAFF. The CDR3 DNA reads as TGTGCCAGCAGTACGTTGGGAGCGAACACTGAAGCTTTCTTT.

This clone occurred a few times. CDR3 sequence reads: CASRKGAGSGNTIYF. For the CDR3, the DNA is TGTGCCAGCAGAAAAGGGGCAGGGTCTGGAAACACCATATATTTT. The chain uses TRBV2 and TRBJ1-3, with a possible D match to TRBD1 (5 bases). Trimming removed 6 bases from V and 1 base from J, with 13 bases in between. Germline V gene lookup returns CDR1 SNHLY and CDR2 FYNNEI. This CDR3 spans 15 amino acids.

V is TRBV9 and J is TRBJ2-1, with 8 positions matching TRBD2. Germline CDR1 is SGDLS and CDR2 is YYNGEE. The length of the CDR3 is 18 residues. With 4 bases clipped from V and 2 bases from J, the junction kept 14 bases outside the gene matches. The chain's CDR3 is CASSPRLGGLGAYNEQFF. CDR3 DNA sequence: TGTGCCAGCAGCCCCCGCCTCGGGGGACTAGGGGCCTACAATGAGCAGTTCTTC. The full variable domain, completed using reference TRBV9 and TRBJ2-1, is DSGVTQTPKHLITATGQRVTLRCSPRSGDLSVYWYQQSLDQGLQFLIQYYNGEERAKGNILERFSAQQFPDLHSELNLSSLELGDSALYFCASSPRLGGLGAYNEQFFGPGTRLTVL.

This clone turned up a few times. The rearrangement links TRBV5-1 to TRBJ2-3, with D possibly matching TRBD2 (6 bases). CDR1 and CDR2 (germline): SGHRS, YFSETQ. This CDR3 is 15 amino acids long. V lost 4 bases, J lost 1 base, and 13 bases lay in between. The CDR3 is CASSRGRLGTDTQYF. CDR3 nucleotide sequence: TGCGCCAGCAGCCGAGGGAGGTTAGGCACAGATACGCAGTATTTT. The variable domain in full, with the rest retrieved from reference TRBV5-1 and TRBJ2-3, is KAGVTQTPRYLIKTRGQQVTLSCSPISGHRSVSWYQQTPGQGLQFLFEYFSETQRNKGNFPGRFSGRQFSNSRSEMNVSTLELGDSALYLCASSRGRLGTDTQYFGPGTRLTVL.

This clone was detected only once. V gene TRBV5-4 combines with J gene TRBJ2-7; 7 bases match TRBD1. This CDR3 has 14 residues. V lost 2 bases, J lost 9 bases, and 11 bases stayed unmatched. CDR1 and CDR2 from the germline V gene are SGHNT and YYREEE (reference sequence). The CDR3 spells CASSFSGTAVGQYF. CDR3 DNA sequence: TGTGCCAGCAGCTTTTCGGGGACAGCCGTTGGGCAGTACTTC.

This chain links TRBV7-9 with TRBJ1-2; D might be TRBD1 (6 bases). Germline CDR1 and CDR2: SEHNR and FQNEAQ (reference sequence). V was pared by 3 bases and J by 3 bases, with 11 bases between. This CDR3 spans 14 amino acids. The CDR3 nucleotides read TGTGCCAGCAGCTTGGCAGGGGTTCACTATGGCTACACCTTC. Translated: CASSLAGVHYGYTF.

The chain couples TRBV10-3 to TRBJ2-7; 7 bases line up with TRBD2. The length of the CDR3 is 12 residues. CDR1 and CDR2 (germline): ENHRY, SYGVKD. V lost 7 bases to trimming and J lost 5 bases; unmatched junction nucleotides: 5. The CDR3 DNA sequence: TGTGCCATCATGAGGGGAGGGAACGAGCAGTACTTC. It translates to CAIMRGGNEQYF.

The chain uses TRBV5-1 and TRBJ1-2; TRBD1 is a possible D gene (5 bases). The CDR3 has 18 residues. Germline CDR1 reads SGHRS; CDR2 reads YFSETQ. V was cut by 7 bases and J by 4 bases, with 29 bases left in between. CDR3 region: CASFSTLPETESIYGYTF. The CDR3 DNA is TGCGCCAGCTTCTCAACCCTCCCGGAGACAGAGTCTATCTATGGCTACACCTTC.

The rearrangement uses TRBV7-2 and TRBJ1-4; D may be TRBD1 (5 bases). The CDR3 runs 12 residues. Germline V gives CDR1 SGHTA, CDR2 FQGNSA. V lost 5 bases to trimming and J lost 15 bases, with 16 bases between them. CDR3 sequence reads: CASSEGTGRLFF. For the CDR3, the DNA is TGTGCCAGCAGCGAAGGCACAGGAAGATTGTTTTTT.

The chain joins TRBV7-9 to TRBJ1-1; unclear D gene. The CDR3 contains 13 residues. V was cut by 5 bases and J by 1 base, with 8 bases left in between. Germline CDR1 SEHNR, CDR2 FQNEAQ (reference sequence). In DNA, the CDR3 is TGTGCCAGCAGCAATTCAGAGAACACTGAAGCTTTCTTT. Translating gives CASSNSENTEAFF. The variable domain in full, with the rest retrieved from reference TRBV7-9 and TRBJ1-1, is DTGVSQNPRHKITKRGQNVTFRCDPISEHNRLYWYRQTLGQGPEFLTYFQNEAQLEKSRLLSDRFSAERPKGSFSTLEIQRTEQGDSAMYLCASSNSENTEAFFGQGTRLTVV.

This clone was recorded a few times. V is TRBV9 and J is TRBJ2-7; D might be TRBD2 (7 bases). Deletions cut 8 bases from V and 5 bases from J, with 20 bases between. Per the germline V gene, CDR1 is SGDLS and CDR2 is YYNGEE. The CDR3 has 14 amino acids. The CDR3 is CARGRGEKTHEQYF. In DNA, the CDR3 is TGTGCCAGGGGGAGGGGGGAAAAAACCCACGAGCAGTACTTC.

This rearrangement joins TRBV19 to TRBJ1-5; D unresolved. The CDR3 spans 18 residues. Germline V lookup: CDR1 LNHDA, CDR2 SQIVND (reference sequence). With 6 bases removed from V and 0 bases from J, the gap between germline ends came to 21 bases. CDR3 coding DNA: TGTGCCAGTAGACATCGGAGGCGCAGCAACAATAGCAATCAGCCCCAGCATTTT. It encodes CASRHRRRSNNSNQPQHF. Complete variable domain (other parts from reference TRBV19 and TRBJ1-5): DGGITQSPKYLFRKEGQNVTLSCEQNLNHDAMYWYRQDPGQGLRLIYYSQIVNDFQKGDIAEGYSVSREKKESFPLTVTSAQKNPTAFYLCASRHRRRSNNSNQPQHFGDGTRLSIL.

CDR3 bases: TGTGCCATCGGGGACTATTCCTACGAGCAGTACTTC. It is translated as CAIGDYSYEQYF. This chain joins TRBV10-3 and TRBJ2-7, with 7 nucleotides matching TRBD2. CDR1 is ENHRY and CDR2 is SYGVKD in the germline V gene. This CDR3 is built from 12 residues. V gave up 8 bases and J gave up 1 base; unmatched junction bases: 2.

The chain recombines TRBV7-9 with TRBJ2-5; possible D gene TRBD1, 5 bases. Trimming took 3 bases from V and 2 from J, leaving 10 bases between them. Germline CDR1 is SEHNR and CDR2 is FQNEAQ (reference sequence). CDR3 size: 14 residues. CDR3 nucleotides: TGTGCCAGCAGCTTGCGACAGTTACAAGAGACCCAGTACTTC. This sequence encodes CASSLRQLQETQYF.

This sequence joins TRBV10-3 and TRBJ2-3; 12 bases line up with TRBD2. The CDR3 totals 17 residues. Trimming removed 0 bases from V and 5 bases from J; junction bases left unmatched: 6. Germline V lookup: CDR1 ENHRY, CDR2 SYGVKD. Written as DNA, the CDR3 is TGTGCCATCAGTGAGTCAGCGACTAGCGGGGGTGTAGATACGCAGTATTTT. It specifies CAISESATSGGVDTQYF.

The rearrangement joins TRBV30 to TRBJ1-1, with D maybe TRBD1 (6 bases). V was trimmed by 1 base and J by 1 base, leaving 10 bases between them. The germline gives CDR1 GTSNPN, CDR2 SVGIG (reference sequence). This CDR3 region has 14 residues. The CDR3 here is CAWSAGTKNTEAFF. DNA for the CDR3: TGTGCCTGGAGTGCCGGGACAAAGAACACTGAAGCTTTCTTT.

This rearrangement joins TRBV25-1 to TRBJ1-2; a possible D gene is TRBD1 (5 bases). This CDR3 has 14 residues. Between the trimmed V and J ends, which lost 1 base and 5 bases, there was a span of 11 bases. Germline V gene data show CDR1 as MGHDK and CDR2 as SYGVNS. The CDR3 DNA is TGTGCCAGCAGTGAATGGGGCCCTAGTTATGGCTACACCTTC. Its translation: CASSEWGPSYGYTF.

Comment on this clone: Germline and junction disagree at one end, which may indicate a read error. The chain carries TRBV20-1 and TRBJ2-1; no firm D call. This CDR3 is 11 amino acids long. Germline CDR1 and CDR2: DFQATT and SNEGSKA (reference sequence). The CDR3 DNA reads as TGCAGTGCTAGACCCTACGATGAGCAGTTCTTC. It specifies CSARPYDEQFF.

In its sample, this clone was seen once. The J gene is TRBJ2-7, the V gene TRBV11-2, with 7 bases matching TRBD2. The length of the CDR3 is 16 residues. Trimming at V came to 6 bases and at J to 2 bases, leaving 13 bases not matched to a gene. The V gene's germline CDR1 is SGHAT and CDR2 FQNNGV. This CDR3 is CASRRIGGGDAYEQYF. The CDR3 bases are TGTGCCAGCAGACGCATTGGGGGAGGGGACGCCTACGAGCAGTACTTC.

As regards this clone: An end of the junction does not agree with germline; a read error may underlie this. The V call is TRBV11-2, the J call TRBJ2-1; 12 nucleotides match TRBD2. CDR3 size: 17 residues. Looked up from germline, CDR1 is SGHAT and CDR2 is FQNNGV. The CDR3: CASSLELAGGFYNEQLF. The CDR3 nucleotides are TGTGCCAGCAGCTTAGAACTAGCGGGGGGTTTCTACAATGAGCAGCTCTTC.